This TCR beta chain was documented in a study of T-cell reconstitution after alpha-beta-depleted transplantation in children. Study outcomes and limitations: Day-60 TCRbeta diversity that was high in some patients was derived from surviving recipient T cells and thymic progenitors. Hyperexpanded clones declined; after one year, newly produced T cells mostly supplied diversity. The study reportedly traced alpha-beta T cells about two months after transplant to several hundred expanded graft clones.

Molecular barcoding with unique molecular identifiers was used for the TCRbeta library. TCRdb processed the PCR reads anew with MiXCR; each CDR3 protein has one entry. The data hold 500,000 to 750,000 distinct CDR3 sequences, with more than 20% observed a single time. About this clonotype itself: Its antigen is not identified.

The sequencing here drew on PBMCs, taken before TCRalphabeta/CD19-depleted stem cell transplant. This sequence originates from a boy in the first two years of life with Wiskott-Aldrich syndrome, due to receive a stem cell transplant.

The CDR3 DNA follows: TGCGCCAGCAGCTTGGTCCGGGGGCCAGAGACCCAGTACTTC. Translating it yields CASSLVRGPETQYF. This sequence joins TRBV5-1 and TRBJ2-5; D might be TRBD1 or TRBD2, each matching 6 bases. Per the germline V gene, CDR1 is SGHRS and CDR2 is YFSETQ. V was pared by 0 bases and J by 4 bases, with 10 bases between. This CDR3 region has 14 residues. The full variable domain, with the rest looked up from reference TRBV5-1 and TRBJ2-5, is KAGVTQTPRYLIKTRGQQVTLSCSPISGHRSVSWYQQTPGQGLQFLFEYFSETQRNKGNFPGRFSGRQFSNSRSEMNVSTLELGDSALYLCASSLVRGPETQYFGPGTRLLVL.